This section outlines one T cell receptor beta chain sequence together with its context. The sample is drawn from a study of blood T cell repertoires in COVID-19. The wider study: In each case, the material was cDNA or gDNA derived from T cells, B-cell-depleted T cells, or PBMCs.

Only in-frame clones appear in the TCRdb table, and some are missing; sequencing was by immunoSEQ multiplex PCR. Of some 140,000 clones in the sample, 80% to 85% were seen once. CDR1 and CDR2 from the germline V gene are LNHDA and SQIVND (reference sequence). The CDR3 has 14 amino acids. V was pared by 5 bases and J by 8 bases, with 15 bases between. The rearrangement links TRBV19 to TRBJ1-4; D is possibly TRBD1 (6 bases). The TCR originated in a woman in her fifties or sixties with active or convalescent COVID-19. Sequenced sample: peripheral blood. As DNA, the CDR3 is TGTGCCAGTAGTCCCGGGGGGCGCCAGGAAAAACTGTTTTTT. Residues: CASSPGGRQEKLFF.